Listed below are T cell receptor beta chains from one sample, sequenced in a study of PD-L1 blockade in urothelial cancer. TCRdb keeps only in-frame clones here, not all; method: immunoSEQ multiplex PCR. This table holds more than 65,000 clones, 75% to 90% found once. Sample: PBMCs, taken around atezolizumab (anti-PD-L1) treatment. These receptors were collected from a woman aged 70 to 79 with urothelial cancer. The CDR3 runs from the conserved cysteine through the conserved F or W. A D gene is named only where the DNA matches it firmly. The size of a clone is reported for some rows only, either as once, few or many, or as a class for expanded clones.

V	J	size	D	DNA	CDR3
TRBV7-9	TRBJ1-3	NA	NA	TGTGCCAGCAGCCACGGTGACAGGTTATATTTT	CASSHGDRLYF
TRBV5-1	TRBJ1-2	NA	TRBD1	TGCGCCAGCAGCCCATCCCGGGACAGACGGCCCTATGGCTACACCTTC	CASSPSRDRRPYGYTF
TRBV5-5	TRBJ2-2	NA	NA	TGTGCCAGTAGGGGATGGAACACCGGGGAGCTGTTTTTT	CASRGWNTGELFF
TRBV28	TRBJ2-2	once	NA	TGTGCCAGCAGTCCTCACAGGGTCACCGGGGAGCTGTTTTTT	CASSPHRVTGELFF
TRBV6-1	TRBJ2-7	NA	NA	TGTGCCAGCAGTGAATACGGGGGTACCTACGAGCAGTACTTC	CASSEYGGTYEQYF
TRBV2	TRBJ1-2	NA	NA	TGTGCCAGCAGGTACGCGGGCCGTGGCTACACCTTC	CASRYAGRGYTF
TRBV9	TRBJ2-1	NA	NA	TGTGCCAGCAGCGTAGTTGGAGGGTTATCCTACAATGAGCAGTTCTTC	CASSVVGGLSYNEQFF
TRBV7-8	TRBJ1-5	NA	NA	TGTGCCAGCAGCTTAGTAGCCAGTACGGTCGCCAATCAGCCCCAGCATTTT	CASSLVASTVANQPQHF
TRBV11-2	TRBJ1-3	few	NA	TGTGCCAGCAGCGTTGGACAGCCTTCCCTACCTAATGGAAACACCATATATTTT	CASSVGQPSLPNGNTIYF
TRBV27	TRBJ1-6	NA	NA	TGTGCCAGCAGTCTCATCCCGACATACTCCTATAATTCACCCCTCCACTTT	CASSLIPTYSYNSPLHF
TRBV16	TRBJ1-5	NA	NA	TGTGCCAGCAGCCAAGAGGTGCTGGGCAATCAGCCCCAGCATTTT	CASSQEVLGNQPQHF
TRBV5-6	TRBJ2-4	NA	TRBD1	TGTGCCAGCAGCAGGAGGGTTTCGGGCAGGGGGCTTAACATTCAGTACTTC	CASSRRVSGRGLNIQYF
TRBV5-4	TRBJ2-7	NA	TRBD2	TGTGCCAGCAGCTTGGCTGCGGGGGGGCCGTACGAGCAGTACTTC	CASSLAAGGPYEQYF
TRBV7-6	TRBJ2-1	few	NA	TGTGCCAGCAGCTTAGATGGAGGGTCGTACAATGAGCAGTTCTTC	CASSLDGGSYNEQFF
TRBV30	TRBJ2-7	NA	NA	TGTGCCTGGAGTGGGGGCGGGGTCCAGCAGTACTTC	CAWSGGGVQQYF
TRBV10-1	TRBJ2-5	once	TRBD2	TGCGCCAGCAGTGCCGTGGGACTAGGGGTTCCGGGGGAGACCCAGTACTTC	CASSAVGLGVPGETQYF
TRBV19	TRBJ1-6	once	TRBD1	TGTGCCAGTAGTATTCAGGGGGCTACTAATTCACCCCTCCACTTT	CASSIQGATNSPLHF
TRBV28	TRBJ2-3	NA	TRBD1	TGTGCCAGCAACGGACAGGGCACAGATACGCAGTATTTT	CASNGQGTDTQYF
TRBV5-1	TRBJ2-7	NA	NA	TGCGCCAGCAGCTTGGATGTGGGAGGTCCGTACGAGCAGTACTTC	CASSLDVGGPYEQYF
TRBV7-9	TRBJ1-1	NA	TRBD1	TGTGCCAGCAGCTCAGGACAGGGGGCCCGTGTGGACACTGAAGCTTTCTTT	CASSSGQGARVDTEAFF
TRBV5-6	TRBJ1-1	few	NA	TGTGCCAGCAGCTTTCCCCCCATGAACACTGAAGCTTTCTTT	CASSFPPMNTEAFF
TRBV11-2	TRBJ2-2	NA	TRBD1	TGTGCCAGCAGCTTAGAGGAAACCCGGACAGGGGTTCACCGAGAGCTGTTTTTT	CASSLEETRTGVHRELFF
TRBV11-2	TRBJ2-7	NA	TRBD1	TGTGCCAGCAGCCTGGGGACAGGAGTTACCTACGAGCAGTACTTC	CASSLGTGVTYEQYF
TRBV7-9	TRBJ1-5	once	TRBD1	TGTGCCAGCAGCGGCACAGGGGCTCAGCCCCAGCATTTT	CASSGTGAQPQHF
TRBV7-9	TRBJ1-6	NA	TRBD1	TGTGCCAGCAGCTCCGGACAGGGCCCTCCCCCATCACCCCTCCACTTT	CASSSGQGPPPSPLHF
TRBV7-9	TRBJ1-5	NA	NA	TGTGCCAGCAGCCTCCCAGGGGCGGGTCAGCCCCAGCATTTT	CASSLPGAGQPQHF
TRBV10-3	TRBJ2-7	NA	TRBD1	TGTGCCATCAGTGAGAAGGGACAGGCCGACGAGCAGTACTTC	CAISEKGQADEQYF
TRBV19	TRBJ2-7	few	NA	TGTGCCAGTAGTATGTCACAGGGAAGGACCTACGAGCAGTACTTC	CASSMSQGRTYEQYF
TRBV18	TRBJ1-2	NA	TRBD1	TGTGCCAGCTCACCGGGACAGACTAACTATGGCTACACCTTC	CASSPGQTNYGYTF
TRBV5-1	TRBJ2-1	NA	TRBD2	TGCGCCAGCAGCTCTAGCGGGTCGACTGGCAATGAGCAGTTCTTC	CASSSSGSTGNEQFF
TRBV19	TRBJ1-5	NA	NA	TGTGCCAGTAGTATTCGGCTCTCGGGGAATCAGCCCCAGCATTTT	CASSIRLSGNQPQHF
TRBV4-1	TRBJ1-2	once	TRBD1	TGCGCCAGCAGCCAACGGTACAGGGGGCATCATGGCTACACCTTC	CASSQRYRGHHGYTF
TRBV2	TRBJ2-7	once	TRBD1	TGTGCCAGCAGTGAATCTCCTACAGGGGTCGGGGAGCAGTACTTC	CASSESPTGVGEQYF
TRBV4-1	TRBJ2-3	NA	TRBD2	TGCGCCAGCAGCCCAACTAGCGGTAGCACAGATACGCAGTATTTT	CASSPTSGSTDTQYF
TRBV5-1	TRBJ2-3	once	TRBD2	TGCGCCAGCAGCTTTAGCCTAGCGGGAGCCGGTGGAGATACGCAGTATTTT	CASSFSLAGAGGDTQYF
TRBV5-4	TRBJ2-7	NA	NA	TGTGCCAGCAGCTTGGGCTGGACAGTTTCCTACGAGCAGTACTTC	CASSLGWTVSYEQYF
TRBV7-3	TRBJ2-1	NA	NA	TGTGCCAGCAGCCCGACGTCAGGGGCGGGTGAGCAGTTCTTC	CASSPTSGAGEQFF
TRBV6-6	TRBJ1-5	NA	TRBD1	TGTGCCAGCAGTTACTCTGGGACAGGTAATCAGCCCCAGCATTTT	CASSYSGTGNQPQHF
TRBV5-4	TRBJ1-1	NA	TRBD1	TGTGCCAGCAGCCCGGACAGGGGTCGAGAAGCTTTCTTT	CASSPDRGREAFF
TRBV6-5	TRBJ2-7	NA	NA	TGTGCCAGCAGCCGCGGCCCGACCTACGAGCAGTACTTC	CASSRGPTYEQYF
TRBV4-2	TRBJ2-1	NA	TRBD2	TGTGCCAGCAGCCAGGTCCGGGGGGGCCCCCACAATGAGCAGTTCTTC	CASSQVRGGPHNEQFF